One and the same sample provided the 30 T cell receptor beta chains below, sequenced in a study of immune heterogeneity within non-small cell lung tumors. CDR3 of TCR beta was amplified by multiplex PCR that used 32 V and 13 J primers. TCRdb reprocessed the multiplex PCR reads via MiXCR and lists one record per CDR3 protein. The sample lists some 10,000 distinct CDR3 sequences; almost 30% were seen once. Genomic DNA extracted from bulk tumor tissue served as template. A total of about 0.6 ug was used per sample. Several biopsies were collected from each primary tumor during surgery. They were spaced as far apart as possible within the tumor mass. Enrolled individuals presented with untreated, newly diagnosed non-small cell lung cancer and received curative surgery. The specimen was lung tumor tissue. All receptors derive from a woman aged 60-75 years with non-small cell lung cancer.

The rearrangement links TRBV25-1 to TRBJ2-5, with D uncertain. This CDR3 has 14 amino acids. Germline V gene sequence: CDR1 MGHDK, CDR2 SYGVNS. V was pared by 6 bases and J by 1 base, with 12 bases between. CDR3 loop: CASSKAEPQETQYF. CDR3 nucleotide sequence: TGTGCCAGCAGCAAAGCAGAGCCCCAAGAGACCCAGTACTTC. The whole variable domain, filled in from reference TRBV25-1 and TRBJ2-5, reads EADIYQTPRYLVIGTGKKITLECSQTMGHDKMYWYQQDPGMELHLIHYSYGVNSTEKGDLSSESTVSRIRTEHFPLTLESARPSHTSQYLCASSKAEPQETQYFGPGTRLLVL.

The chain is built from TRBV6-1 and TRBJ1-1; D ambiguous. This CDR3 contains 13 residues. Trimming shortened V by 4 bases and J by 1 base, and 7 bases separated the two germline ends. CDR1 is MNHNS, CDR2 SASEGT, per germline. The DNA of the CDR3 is TGTGCCAGCAGTGCGAGACCGAACACTGAAGCTTTCTTT. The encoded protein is CASSARPNTEAFF.

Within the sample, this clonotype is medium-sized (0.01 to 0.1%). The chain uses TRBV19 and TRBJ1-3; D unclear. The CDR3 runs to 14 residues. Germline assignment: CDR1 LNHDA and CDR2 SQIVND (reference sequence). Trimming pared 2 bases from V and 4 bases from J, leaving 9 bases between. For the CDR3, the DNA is TGTGCCAGTAGTATAAAGGGATCGGGAAACACCATATATTTT. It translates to CASSIKGSGNTIYF.

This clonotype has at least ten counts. In DNA, the CDR3 is TGCAGTGCTAGTATCGCGGGAGGTACCTTTTGGAATGAGCAGTTCTTC. Amino acid sequence: CSASIAGGTFWNEQFF. The chain joins TRBV20-1 to TRBJ2-1; 8 positions match TRBD2. The junction had 14 bases not matched to a gene; V was cut back by 3 bases and J by 7 bases. CDR1 DFQATT and CDR2 SNEGSKA come from the germline V gene (reference sequence). This CDR3 is 16 amino acids long.

The CDR3 nucleotides are TGTGCCAGGGGGTCCCGGGACAGGGCCGGGACAGATACGCAGTATTTT. Translation gives CARGSRDRAGTDTQYF. The chain has TRBV28 and TRBJ2-3; 9 bases align to TRBD1. Germline V lookup: CDR1 MDHEN, CDR2 SYDVKM. The CDR3 covers 16 residues. V shed 9 bases and J 3 bases; nucleotides not matched to a gene: 13.

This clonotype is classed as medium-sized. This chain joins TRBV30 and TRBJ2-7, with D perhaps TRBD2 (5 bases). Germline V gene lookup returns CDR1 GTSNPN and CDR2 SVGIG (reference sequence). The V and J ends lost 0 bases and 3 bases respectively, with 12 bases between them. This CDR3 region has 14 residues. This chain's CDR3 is CAWSVIGGRYEQYF. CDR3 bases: TGTGCCTGGAGTGTCATCGGAGGTCGCTACGAGCAGTACTTC.

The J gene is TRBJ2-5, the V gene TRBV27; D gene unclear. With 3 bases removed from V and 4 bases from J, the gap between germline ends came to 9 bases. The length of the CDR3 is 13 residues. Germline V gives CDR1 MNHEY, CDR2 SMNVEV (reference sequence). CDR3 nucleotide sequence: TGTGCCAGCAGTTTCCGGCAAAGAGAGACCCAGTACTTC. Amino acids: CASSFRQRETQYF.

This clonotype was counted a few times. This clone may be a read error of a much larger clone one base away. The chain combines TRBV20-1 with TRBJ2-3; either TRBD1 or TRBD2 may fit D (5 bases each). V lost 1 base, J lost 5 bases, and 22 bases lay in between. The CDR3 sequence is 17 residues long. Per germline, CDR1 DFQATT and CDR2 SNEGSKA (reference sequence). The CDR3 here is CSARGAVPGRPKDTQYF. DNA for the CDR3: TGCAGTGCTAGAGGGGCAGTACCGGGACGCCCCAAAGATACGCAGTATTTT.

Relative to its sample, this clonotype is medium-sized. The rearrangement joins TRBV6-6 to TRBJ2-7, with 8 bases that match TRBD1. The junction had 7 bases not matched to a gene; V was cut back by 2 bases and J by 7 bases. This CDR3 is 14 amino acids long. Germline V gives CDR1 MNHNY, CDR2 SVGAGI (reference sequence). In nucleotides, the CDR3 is TGTGCCAGCAGTTACCGGACAGGGCGTAGGGAGCAGTACTTC. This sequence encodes CASSYRTGRREQYF.

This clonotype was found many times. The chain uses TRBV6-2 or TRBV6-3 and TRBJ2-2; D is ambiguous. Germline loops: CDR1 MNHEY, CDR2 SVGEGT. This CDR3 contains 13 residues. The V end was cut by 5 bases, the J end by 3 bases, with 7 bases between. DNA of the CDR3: TGTGCCAGCAGTCTCGACGACACCGGGGAGCTGTTTTTT. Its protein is CASSLDDTGELFF.

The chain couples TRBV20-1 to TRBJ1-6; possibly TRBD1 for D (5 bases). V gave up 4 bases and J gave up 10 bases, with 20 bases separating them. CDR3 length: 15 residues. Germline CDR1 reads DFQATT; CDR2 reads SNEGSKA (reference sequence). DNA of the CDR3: TGCAGTGCTATACAACTTGGGGTTCGGGGCTCACCCCTCCACTTT. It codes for CSAIQLGVRGSPLHF.

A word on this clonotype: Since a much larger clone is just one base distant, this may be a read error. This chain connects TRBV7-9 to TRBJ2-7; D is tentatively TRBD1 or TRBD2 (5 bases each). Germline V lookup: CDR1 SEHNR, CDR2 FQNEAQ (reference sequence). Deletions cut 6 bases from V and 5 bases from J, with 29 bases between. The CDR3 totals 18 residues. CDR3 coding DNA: TGTGCCAGCAGTTCATTGGCAGGGTCTTCCGTTACGACTAACGAGCAGTACTTC. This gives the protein CASSSLAGSSVTTNEQYF.

Here the CDR3 DNA reads TGTGCCATACGCCGGGACCTCGCATTCAATGAGCAGTTCTTC. It yields the protein CAIRRDLAFNEQFF. This rearrangement joins TRBV6-2 or TRBV6-3 to TRBJ2-1, with D tentatively TRBD1 or TRBD2 (5 bases each). The germline V gene has CDR1 MNHEY and CDR2 SVGEGT. The CDR3 is 14 residues long. Trimming removed 10 bases from V and 6 bases from J, with 19 bases in between.

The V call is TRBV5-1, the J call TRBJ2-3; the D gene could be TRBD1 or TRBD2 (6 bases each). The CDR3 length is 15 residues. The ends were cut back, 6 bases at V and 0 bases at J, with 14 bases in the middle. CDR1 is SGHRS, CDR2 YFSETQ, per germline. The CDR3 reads CASTRGGSSTDTQYF. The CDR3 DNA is TGCGCCAGCACCCGAGGGGGGTCTAGCACAGATACGCAGTATTTT.

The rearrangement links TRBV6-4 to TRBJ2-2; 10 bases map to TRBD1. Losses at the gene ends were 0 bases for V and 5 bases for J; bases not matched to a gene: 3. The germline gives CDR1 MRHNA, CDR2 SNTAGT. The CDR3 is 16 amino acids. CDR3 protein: CASSDSGTGETGELFF. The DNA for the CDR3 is TGTGCCAGCAGTGACTCCGGGACAGGGGAGACCGGGGAGCTGTTTTTT.

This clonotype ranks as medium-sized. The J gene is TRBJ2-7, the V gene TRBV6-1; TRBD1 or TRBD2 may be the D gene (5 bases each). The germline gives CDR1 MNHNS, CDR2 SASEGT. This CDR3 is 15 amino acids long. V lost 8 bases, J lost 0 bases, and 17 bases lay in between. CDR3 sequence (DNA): TGTGCCAGCCAACCCGGCCTCGGGACCTCCTACGAGCAGTACTTC. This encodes CASQPGLGTSYEQYF.

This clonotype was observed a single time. Here the CDR3 DNA reads TGTGCCAGCAGCTTAAGGGGGGGGGAGGGCTCCTACAATGAGCAGTTCTTC. The encoded protein is CASSLRGGEGSYNEQFF. The V and J genes are TRBV7-3 and TRBJ2-1, with 7 bases fitting TRBD2. The germline V gene encodes CDR1 SGHTA and CDR2 FQGTGA. The CDR3 runs to 17 residues. J lost 0 bases, V lost 1 base, and 6 bases had no gene match.

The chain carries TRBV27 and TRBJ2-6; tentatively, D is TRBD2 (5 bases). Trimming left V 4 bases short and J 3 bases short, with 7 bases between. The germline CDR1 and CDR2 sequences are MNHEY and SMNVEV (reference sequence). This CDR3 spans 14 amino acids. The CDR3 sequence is CASSWTFGANVLTF. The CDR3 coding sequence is TGTGCCAGCAGTTGGACTTTTGGGGCCAACGTCCTGACTTTC.

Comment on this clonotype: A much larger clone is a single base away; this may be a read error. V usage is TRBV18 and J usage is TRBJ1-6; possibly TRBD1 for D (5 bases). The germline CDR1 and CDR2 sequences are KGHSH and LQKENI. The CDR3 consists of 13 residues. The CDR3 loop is CVSALKGDSPLHF. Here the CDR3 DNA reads TGTGTCAGCGCATTAAAAGGGGATTCACCCCTCCACTTT. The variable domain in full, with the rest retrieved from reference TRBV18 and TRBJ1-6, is NAGVMQNPRHLVRRRGQEARLRCSPMKGHSHVYWYRQLPEEGLKFMVYLQKENIIDESGMPKERFSAEFPKEGPSILRIQQVVRGDSAAYFCVSALKGDSPLHFGNGTRLTVT.

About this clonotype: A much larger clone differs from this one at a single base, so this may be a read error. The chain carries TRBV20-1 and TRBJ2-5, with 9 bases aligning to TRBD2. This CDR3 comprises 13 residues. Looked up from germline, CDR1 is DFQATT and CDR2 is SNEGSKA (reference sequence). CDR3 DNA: TGCAGGCCTGCCTGGACTAGCGACGTGACCCGGTACTTC. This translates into CRPAWTSDVTRYF.

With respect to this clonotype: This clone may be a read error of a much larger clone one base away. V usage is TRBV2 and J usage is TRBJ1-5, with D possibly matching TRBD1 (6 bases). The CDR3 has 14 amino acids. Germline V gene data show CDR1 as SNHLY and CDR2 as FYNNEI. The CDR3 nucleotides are TGTGCCAGCAGCTCTACAGGGTACAATCAGCTCCAGCATTTT. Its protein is CASSSTGYNQLQHF.

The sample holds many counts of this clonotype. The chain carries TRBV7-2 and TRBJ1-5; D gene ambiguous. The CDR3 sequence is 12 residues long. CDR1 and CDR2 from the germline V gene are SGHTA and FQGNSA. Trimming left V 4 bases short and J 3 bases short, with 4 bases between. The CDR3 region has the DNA TGTGCCAGCAGCTCAGACAATCAGCCCCAGCATTTT. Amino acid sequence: CASSSDNQPQHF.

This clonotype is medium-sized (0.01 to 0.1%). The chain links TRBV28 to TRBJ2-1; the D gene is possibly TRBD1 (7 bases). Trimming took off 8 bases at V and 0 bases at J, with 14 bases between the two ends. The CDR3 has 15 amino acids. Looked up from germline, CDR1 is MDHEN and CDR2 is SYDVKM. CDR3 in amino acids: CASVSGGNSYNEQFF. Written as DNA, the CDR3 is TGTGCCAGCGTCTCAGGGGGGAACTCCTACAATGAGCAGTTCTTC.

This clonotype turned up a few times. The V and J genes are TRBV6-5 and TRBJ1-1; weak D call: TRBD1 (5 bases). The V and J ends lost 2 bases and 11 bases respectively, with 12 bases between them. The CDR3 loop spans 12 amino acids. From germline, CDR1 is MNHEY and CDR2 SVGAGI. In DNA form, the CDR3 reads TGTGCCAGCAGTTACGGGGACGGAGTCGCTTTCTTT. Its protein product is CASSYGDGVAFF.

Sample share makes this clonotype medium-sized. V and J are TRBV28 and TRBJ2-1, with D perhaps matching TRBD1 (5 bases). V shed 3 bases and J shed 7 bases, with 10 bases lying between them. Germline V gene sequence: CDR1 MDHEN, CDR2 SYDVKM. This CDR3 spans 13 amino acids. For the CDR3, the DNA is TGTGCCAGCAGTTTTGGGGCAGAGAATGAGCAGTTCTTC. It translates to CASSFGAENEQFF.

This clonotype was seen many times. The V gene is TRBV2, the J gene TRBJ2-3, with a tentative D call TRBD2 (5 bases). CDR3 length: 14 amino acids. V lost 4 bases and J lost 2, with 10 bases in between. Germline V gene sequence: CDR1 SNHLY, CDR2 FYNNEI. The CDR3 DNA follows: TGTGCCAGCAGTGTCTTAGCGACCACAGATACGCAGTATTTT. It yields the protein CASSVLATTDTQYF.

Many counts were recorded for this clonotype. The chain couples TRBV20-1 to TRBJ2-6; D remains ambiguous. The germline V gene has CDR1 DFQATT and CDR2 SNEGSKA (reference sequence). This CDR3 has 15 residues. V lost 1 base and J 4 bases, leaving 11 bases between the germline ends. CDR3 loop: CSARGYRAGANVLTF. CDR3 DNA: TGCAGTGCTAGAGGTTACAGAGCGGGGGCCAACGTCCTGACTTTC.

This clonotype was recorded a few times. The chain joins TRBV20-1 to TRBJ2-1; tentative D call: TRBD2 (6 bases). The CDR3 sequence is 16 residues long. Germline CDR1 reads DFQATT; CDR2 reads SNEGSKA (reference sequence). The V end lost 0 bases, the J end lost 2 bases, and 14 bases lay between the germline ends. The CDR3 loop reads CSARDRRAEAYNEQFF. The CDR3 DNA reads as TGCAGTGCTAGAGATCGGAGGGCCGAGGCCTACAATGAGCAGTTCTTC.

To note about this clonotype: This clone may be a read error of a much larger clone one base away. The CDR3 DNA is TGTGCCATCGGGGTTAATTCACCCCTCCACTTT. This codes for CAIGVNSPLHF. This sequence joins TRBV27 and TRBJ1-6, with no clear D. CDR3 length: 11 amino acids. The germline CDR1 and CDR2 sequences are MNHEY and SMNVEV (reference sequence). V lost 10 bases and J 6 bases, leaving 7 bases between the germline ends.

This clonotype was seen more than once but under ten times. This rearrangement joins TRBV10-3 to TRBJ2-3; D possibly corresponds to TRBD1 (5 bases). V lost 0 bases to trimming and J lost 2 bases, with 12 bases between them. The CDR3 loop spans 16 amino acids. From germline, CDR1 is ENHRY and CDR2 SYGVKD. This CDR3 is CAISESPGSDTDTQYF. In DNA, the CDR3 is TGTGCCATCAGTGAGTCGCCAGGGTCTGACACAGATACGCAGTATTTT.